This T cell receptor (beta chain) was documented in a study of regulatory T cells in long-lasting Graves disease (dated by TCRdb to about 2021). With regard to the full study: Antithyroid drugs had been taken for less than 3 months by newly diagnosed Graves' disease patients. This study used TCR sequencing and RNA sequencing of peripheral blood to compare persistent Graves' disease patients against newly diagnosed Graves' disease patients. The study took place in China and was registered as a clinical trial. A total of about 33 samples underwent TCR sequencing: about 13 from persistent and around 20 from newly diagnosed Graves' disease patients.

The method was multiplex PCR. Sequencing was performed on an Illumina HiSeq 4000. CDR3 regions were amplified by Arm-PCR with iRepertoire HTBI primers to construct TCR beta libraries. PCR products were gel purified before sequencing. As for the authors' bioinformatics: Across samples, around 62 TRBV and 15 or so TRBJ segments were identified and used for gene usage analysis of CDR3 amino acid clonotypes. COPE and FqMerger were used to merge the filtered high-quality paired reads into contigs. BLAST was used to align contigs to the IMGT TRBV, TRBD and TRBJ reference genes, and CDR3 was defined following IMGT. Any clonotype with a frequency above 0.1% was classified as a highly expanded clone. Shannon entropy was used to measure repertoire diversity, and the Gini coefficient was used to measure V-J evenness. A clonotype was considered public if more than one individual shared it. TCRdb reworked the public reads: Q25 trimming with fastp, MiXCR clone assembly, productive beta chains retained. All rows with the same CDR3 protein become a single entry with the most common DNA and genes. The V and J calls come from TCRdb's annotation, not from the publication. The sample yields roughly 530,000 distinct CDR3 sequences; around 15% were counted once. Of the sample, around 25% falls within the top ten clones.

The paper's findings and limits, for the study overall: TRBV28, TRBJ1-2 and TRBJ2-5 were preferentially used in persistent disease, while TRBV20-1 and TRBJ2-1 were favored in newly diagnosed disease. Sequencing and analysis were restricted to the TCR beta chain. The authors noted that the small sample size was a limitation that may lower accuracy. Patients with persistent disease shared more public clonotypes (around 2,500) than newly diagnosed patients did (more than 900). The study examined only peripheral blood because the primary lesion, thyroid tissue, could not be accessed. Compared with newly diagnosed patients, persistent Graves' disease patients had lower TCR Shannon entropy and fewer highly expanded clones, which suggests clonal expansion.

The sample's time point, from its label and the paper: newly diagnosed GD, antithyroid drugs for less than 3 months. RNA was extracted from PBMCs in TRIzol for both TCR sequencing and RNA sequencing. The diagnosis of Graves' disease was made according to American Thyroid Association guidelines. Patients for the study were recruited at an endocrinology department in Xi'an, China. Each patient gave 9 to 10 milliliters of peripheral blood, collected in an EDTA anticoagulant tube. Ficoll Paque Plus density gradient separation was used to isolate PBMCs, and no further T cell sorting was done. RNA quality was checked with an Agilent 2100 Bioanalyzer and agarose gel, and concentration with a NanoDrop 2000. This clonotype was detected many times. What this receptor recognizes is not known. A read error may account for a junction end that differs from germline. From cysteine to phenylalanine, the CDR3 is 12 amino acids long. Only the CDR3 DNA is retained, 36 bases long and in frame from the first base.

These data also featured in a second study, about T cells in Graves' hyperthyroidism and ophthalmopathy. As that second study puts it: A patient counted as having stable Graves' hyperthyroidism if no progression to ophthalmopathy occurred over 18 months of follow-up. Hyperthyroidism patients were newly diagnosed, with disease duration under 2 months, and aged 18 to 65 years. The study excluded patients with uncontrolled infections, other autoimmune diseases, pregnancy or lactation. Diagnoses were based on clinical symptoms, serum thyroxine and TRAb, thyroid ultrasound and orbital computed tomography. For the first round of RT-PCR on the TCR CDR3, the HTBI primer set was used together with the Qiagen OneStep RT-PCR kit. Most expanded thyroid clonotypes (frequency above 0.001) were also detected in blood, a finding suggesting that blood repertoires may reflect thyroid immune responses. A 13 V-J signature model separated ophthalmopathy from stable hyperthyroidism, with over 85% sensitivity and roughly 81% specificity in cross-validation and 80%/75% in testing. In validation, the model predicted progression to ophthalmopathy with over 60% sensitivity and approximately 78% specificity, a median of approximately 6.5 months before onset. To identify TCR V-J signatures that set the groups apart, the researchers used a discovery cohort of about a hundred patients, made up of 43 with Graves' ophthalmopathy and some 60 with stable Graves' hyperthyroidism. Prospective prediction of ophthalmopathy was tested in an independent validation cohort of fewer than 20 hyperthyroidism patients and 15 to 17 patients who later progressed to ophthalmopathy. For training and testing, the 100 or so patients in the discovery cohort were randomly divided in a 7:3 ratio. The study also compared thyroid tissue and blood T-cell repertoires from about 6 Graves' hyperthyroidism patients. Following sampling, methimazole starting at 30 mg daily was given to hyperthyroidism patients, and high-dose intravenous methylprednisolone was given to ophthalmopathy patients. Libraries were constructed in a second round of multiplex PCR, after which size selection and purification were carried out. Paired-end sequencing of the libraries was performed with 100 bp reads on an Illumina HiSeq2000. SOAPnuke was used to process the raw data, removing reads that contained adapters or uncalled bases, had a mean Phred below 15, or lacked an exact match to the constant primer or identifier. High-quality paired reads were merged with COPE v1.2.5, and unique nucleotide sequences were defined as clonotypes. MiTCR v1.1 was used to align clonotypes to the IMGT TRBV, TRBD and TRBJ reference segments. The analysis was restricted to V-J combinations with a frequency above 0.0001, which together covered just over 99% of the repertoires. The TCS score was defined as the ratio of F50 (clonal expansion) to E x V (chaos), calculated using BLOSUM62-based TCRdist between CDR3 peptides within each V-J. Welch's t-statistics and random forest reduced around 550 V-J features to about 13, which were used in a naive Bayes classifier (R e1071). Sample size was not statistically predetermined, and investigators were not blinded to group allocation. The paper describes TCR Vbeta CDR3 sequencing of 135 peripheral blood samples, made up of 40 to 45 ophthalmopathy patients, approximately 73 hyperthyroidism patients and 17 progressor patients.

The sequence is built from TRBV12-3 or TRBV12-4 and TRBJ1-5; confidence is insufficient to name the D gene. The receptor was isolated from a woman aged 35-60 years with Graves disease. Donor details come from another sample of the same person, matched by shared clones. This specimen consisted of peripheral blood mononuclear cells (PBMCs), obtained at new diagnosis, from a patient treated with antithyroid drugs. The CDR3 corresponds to CASSLENQPQHF. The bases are TGTGCCAGCAGCTTAGAAAATCAGCCCCAGCATTTT.